Below, one T cell receptor (beta chain) is given with its context. The source of the sample is a study of technical replicates of blood from a handful of donors. CDR1 is MNHEY, CDR2 SMNVEV, per germline (reference sequence). This CDR3 region has 17 residues. J gave up 2 bases and V 5 bases, and 10 bases lay outside the gene matches. Using immunoSEQ multiplex PCR, the repertoire was profiled, and TCRdb retains in-frame clones only, with some absent. The sample holds nearly 70,000 clones, about 90% seen once. The TCR comes from a human donor in good health. Sequencing used T cells isolated from PBMCs. The chain carries TRBV27 and TRBJ2-3, with TRBD2 identical over 10 bases. This CDR3 reads CASSPWGLARNTDTQYF. The CDR3 DNA is TGTGCCAGCAGTCCATGGGGACTAGCGAGAAACACAGATACGCAGTATTTT.